This T cell receptor beta chain was sequenced for a study of blood T cell repertoires in COVID-19. The overall study: Whether acute or convalescent, the COVID-19 samples came from the United States, Italy and Spain. T cells, B-cell-depleted T cells, or PBMCs provided the cDNA or gDNA that served as material.

From germline, CDR1 is LNHDA and CDR2 SQIVND (reference sequence). The CDR3 runs to 16 residues. J was trimmed by 6 bases and V by 5 bases; bases with no gene match: 11. This table comes from immunoSEQ multiplex PCR, and its TCRdb copy is limited to in-frame clones, with some not included. The data contain 150,000 to 200,000 clones, roughly 86% of them singletons. The source of this sequence is a middle-aged man with active or convalescent COVID-19. Sequencing input: peripheral blood. The chain employs TRBV19 and TRBJ1-5, with 9 bases lining up with TRBD1. CDR3 in amino acids: CASSSPGQGLSQPQHF. The CDR3 DNA reads TGTGCCAGTAGTTCTCCGGGACAGGGTTTAAGTCAGCCCCAGCATTTT.